A selection of T cell receptor beta chains follows, all from one sample in a study of tumor T cells in aggressive B-cell lymphoma. Assay: immunoSEQ multiplex PCR; the TCRdb copy retains only in-frame clones and omits some. Of about 1,500 clones listed, about 89% were seen once; the top ten hold around 9%. The sequencing sample was made of tumor tissue. Every receptor here comes from an adult with diffuse large B cell lymphoma. The CDR3 runs from the conserved cysteine through the conserved F or W. The order of the fields is V gene, J gene, clone size, D gene, CDR3 protein, CDR3 DNA. The D gene is left open where the match is weak. Size is omitted from some rows. Given values are once, few, many or a class for expanded clones.

V gene: TRBV19; J gene: TRBJ2-2; clone size: .; D gene: .; CDR3 protein: CASSIDRLTGELFF; CDR3 DNA: TGTGCCAGTAGTATCGACAGGCTCACCGGGGAGCTGTTTTTT
V gene: TRBV6-5; J gene: TRBJ2-7; clone size: .; D gene: TRBD2; CDR3 protein: CASSYSASGWAEQYF; CDR3 DNA: TGTGCCAGCAGTTACTCTGCTAGCGGGTGGGCCGAGCAGTACTTC
V gene: TRBV18; J gene: TRBJ1-4; clone size: once; D gene: .; CDR3 protein: CASSPDGNGKLFF; CDR3 DNA: TGTGCCAGCTCACCCGACGGGAATGGAAAACTGTTTTTT
V gene: TRBV7-2; J gene: TRBJ1-2; clone size: .; D gene: .; CDR3 protein: CASSREHYGYTF; CDR3 DNA: TGTGCCAGTTCTAGGGAGCACTATGGCTACACCTTC
V gene: TRBV9; J gene: TRBJ2-7; clone size: .; D gene: TRBD2; CDR3 protein: CASSAYSGGTYEQYF; CDR3 DNA: TGTGCCAGCAGCGCATATAGCGGGGGGACCTACGAGCAGTACTTC
V gene: TRBV30; J gene: TRBJ2-7; clone size: .; D gene: .; CDR3 protein: CAWRGLGTSRPYEQYF; CDR3 DNA: TGTGCCTGGAGGGGTCTCGGGACATCCCGCCCCTACGAGCAGTACTTC
V gene: TRBV4-3; J gene: TRBJ2-3; clone size: .; D gene: TRBD2; CDR3 protein: CASSQSSGSTDTQYF; CDR3 DNA: TGCGCCAGCAGTCAATCTAGCGGGAGCACAGATACGCAGTATTTT
V gene: TRBV30; J gene: TRBJ2-3; clone size: .; D gene: .; CDR3 protein: CAWSAGILGTDTQYF; CDR3 DNA: TGTGCCTGGAGTGCCGGGATATTGGGGACAGATACGCAGTATTTT
V gene: TRBV30; J gene: TRBJ1-1; clone size: .; D gene: TRBD1; CDR3 protein: CAWSEQGAPAFF; CDR3 DNA: TGTGCCTGGAGTGAACAGGGGGCGCCCGCTTTCTTT
V gene: TRBV4-3; J gene: TRBJ2-3; clone size: .; D gene: TRBD1; CDR3 protein: CASSHSPGTGFTDTQYF; CDR3 DNA: TGCGCCAGCAGCCATTCCCCCGGGACAGGGTTCACAGATACGCAGTATTTT
V gene: TRBV6-4; J gene: TRBJ2-1; clone size: .; D gene: TRBD2; CDR3 protein: CASSDWSSGGYNEQFF; CDR3 DNA: TGTGCCAGCAGTGACTGGTCCAGCGGGGGCTACAATGAGCAGTTCTTC
V gene: TRBV6-5; J gene: TRBJ2-7; clone size: .; D gene: .; CDR3 protein: CASSSQRVGYEQYF; CDR3 DNA: TGTGCCAGCAGTTCACAGCGGGTGGGGTACGAGCAGTACTTC
V gene: TRBV21-1; J gene: TRBJ2-5; clone size: .; D gene: .; CDR3 protein: CASSPLLGYTFSETQYF; CDR3 DNA: TGTGCCAGCAGCCCGCTACTAGGCTACACTTTCTCTGAGACCCAGTACTTC
V gene: TRBV27; J gene: TRBJ1-1; clone size: .; D gene: TRBD1; CDR3 protein: CASSLRLDRGMNTEAFF; CDR3 DNA: TGTGCCAGCAGCCTCCGACTCGACAGGGGGATGAACACTGAAGCTTTCTTT
V gene: TRBV14; J gene: TRBJ1-1; clone size: .; D gene: .; CDR3 protein: CASSQTENTEAFF; CDR3 DNA: TGTGCCAGCAGCCAAACAGAAAACACTGAAGCTTTCTTT
V gene: TRBV7-2; J gene: TRBJ2-5; clone size: .; D gene: TRBD2; CDR3 protein: CASSLAGLAGSRETQYF; CDR3 DNA: TGTGCCAGCAGCCTCGCAGGACTAGCGGGCTCACGGGAGACCCAGTACTTC
V gene: TRBV7-9; J gene: TRBJ2-7; clone size: .; D gene: .; CDR3 protein: CASSQLGVRGINEQYF; CDR3 DNA: TGTGCCAGCAGCCAGCTTGGTGTCCGAGGGATCAACGAGCAGTACTTC
V gene: TRBV19; J gene: TRBJ2-1; clone size: .; D gene: TRBD1; CDR3 protein: CASSIDWGQGDNEQFF; CDR3 DNA: TGTGCCAGTAGTATAGATTGGGGACAGGGGGACAATGAGCAGTTCTTC
V gene: TRBV5-1; J gene: TRBJ2-7; clone size: .; D gene: .; CDR3 protein: CASSLDGRYEQYF; CDR3 DNA: TGCGCCAGCAGCTTGGACGGGAGATACGAGCAGTACTTC
V gene: TRBV5-6; J gene: TRBJ2-7; clone size: .; D gene: .; CDR3 protein: CASFPNEGFYEQYF; CDR3 DNA: TGTGCCAGCTTCCCAAATGAGGGATTCTACGAGCAGTACTTC
V gene: TRBV2; J gene: TRBJ2-3; clone size: .; D gene: TRBD2; CDR3 protein: CASRSLLAGGQYF; CDR3 DNA: TGTGCCAGCAGGTCACTCCTAGCGGGAGGACAGTATTTT
V gene: TRBV6-1; J gene: TRBJ1-4; clone size: .; D gene: .; CDR3 protein: CASSEMSGVGEKLFF; CDR3 DNA: TGTGCCAGCAGTGAAATGTCTGGGGTAGGGGAAAAATTGTTTTTT
V gene: TRBV7-2; J gene: TRBJ2-1; clone size: .; D gene: .; CDR3 protein: CASSSREPSYNEQFF; CDR3 DNA: TGTGCCAGCAGCTCTCGGGAGCCCTCCTACAATGAGCAGTTCTTC
V gene: TRBV28; J gene: TRBJ2-7; clone size: .; D gene: TRBD2; CDR3 protein: CASGPIGGGIPSYEQYF; CDR3 DNA: TGTGCCAGCGGACCAATCGGGGGGGGGATTCCATCCTACGAGCAGTACTTC
V gene: TRBV19; J gene: TRBJ1-1; clone size: .; D gene: TRBD1; CDR3 protein: CASSAAGGLTEAFF; CDR3 DNA: TGTGCCAGTAGTGCGGCAGGGGGGCTCACTGAAGCTTTCTTT
V gene: TRBV30; J gene: TRBJ1-1; clone size: .; D gene: TRBD1; CDR3 protein: CAWRRTGAGAFF; CDR3 DNA: TGTGCCTGGAGGAGGACAGGGGCGGGCGCTTTCTTT
V gene: TRBV5-1; J gene: TRBJ2-5; clone size: .; D gene: .; CDR3 protein: CASTPTYGARETQYF; CDR3 DNA: TGCGCCAGCACCCCCACCTATGGGGCAAGAGAGACCCAGTACTTC
V gene: TRBV7-6; J gene: TRBJ1-4; clone size: .; D gene: TRBD1; CDR3 protein: CASSYSTGGTNEKLFF; CDR3 DNA: TGTGCCAGCAGCTATTCGACAGGGGGTACTAATGAAAAACTGTTTTTT
V gene: TRBV5-1; J gene: TRBJ2-2; clone size: .; D gene: TRBD1; CDR3 protein: CASSLGGQRTGELFF; CDR3 DNA: TGCGCCAGCAGCTTGGGGGGACAGAGGACCGGGGAGCTGTTTTTT
V gene: TRBV28; J gene: TRBJ1-2; clone size: .; D gene: TRBD1; CDR3 protein: CASRSGTESYGYTF; CDR3 DNA: TGTGCCAGCAGGTCCGGGACAGAGTCCTATGGCTACACCTTC
V gene: TRBV13; J gene: TRBJ1-1; clone size: once; D gene: .; CDR3 protein: CASSLFTDMAFF; CDR3 DNA: TGTGCCAGCAGCTTATTTACTGATATGGCTTTCTTT
V gene: TRBV15; J gene: TRBJ2-7; clone size: .; D gene: .; CDR3 protein: CATSSGQGLGGYHF; CDR3 DNA: TGTGCCACCAGCAGTGGTCAGGGTCTCGGGGGTTACCACTTC
V gene: TRBV2; J gene: TRBJ1-5; clone size: .; D gene: TRBD1; CDR3 protein: CASRGQGIQPQHF; CDR3 DNA: TGTGCCAGCAGGGGACAGGGGATCCAGCCCCAGCATTTT
V gene: TRBV15; J gene: TRBJ2-1; clone size: .; D gene: .; CDR3 protein: CATSRGLAEWEYNEQFF; CDR3 DNA: TGTGCCACCAGCAGAGGTCTGGCGGAGTGGGAGTACAATGAGCAGTTCTTC
V gene: TRBV5-1; J gene: TRBJ2-3; clone size: few; D gene: TRBD2; CDR3 protein: CASSLAASGSPDTQYF; CDR3 DNA: TGCGCCAGCAGCTTGGCGGCTAGCGGGAGTCCAGATACGCAGTATTTT
V gene: TRBV4-3; J gene: TRBJ2-2; clone size: .; D gene: .; CDR3 protein: CASSQDRRRPTGELFF; CDR3 DNA: TGCGCCAGCAGCCAAGATCGAAGGAGGCCCACCGGGGAGCTGTTTTTT
V gene: TRBV7-2; J gene: TRBJ2-1; clone size: .; D gene: TRBD2; CDR3 protein: CASSSRFGGAYNEQFF; CDR3 DNA: TGTGCCAGCAGCTCCCGGTTTGGGGGGGCCTACAATGAGCAGTTCTTC
V gene: TRBV19; J gene: TRBJ2-7; clone size: .; D gene: TRBD2; CDR3 protein: CASSLAGAYEQYF; CDR3 DNA: TGTGCCAGTAGCCTAGCGGGAGCCTACGAGCAGTACTTC
V gene: TRBV7-3; J gene: TRBJ2-3; clone size: once; D gene: .; CDR3 protein: CASSLIGGLDTQYF; CDR3 DNA: TGTGCCAGCAGCTTAATAGGGGGTCTCGATACGCAGTATTTT
V gene: TRBV6-6; J gene: TRBJ2-3; clone size: .; D gene: TRBD2; CDR3 protein: CAARGEATDTQYF; CDR3 DNA: TGTGCCGCCCGGGGGGAGGCCACAGATACGCAGTATTTT
V gene: TRBV29-1; J gene: TRBJ2-7; clone size: .; D gene: TRBD1; CDR3 protein: CSAETGVEQYF; CDR3 DNA: TGCAGCGCCGAGACAGGGGTCGAGCAGTACTTC
V gene: TRBV4-3; J gene: TRBJ1-6; clone size: .; D gene: .; CDR3 protein: CASSQDKSLSPLHF; CDR3 DNA: TGCGCCAGCAGCCAAGATAAGAGCCTCTCACCCCTCCACTTT
V gene: TRBV14; J gene: TRBJ1-2; clone size: .; D gene: .; CDR3 protein: CASSQTINYGYTF; CDR3 DNA: TGTGCCAGCAGCCAAACAATTAACTATGGCTACACCTTC
V gene: TRBV27; J gene: TRBJ2-1; clone size: .; D gene: .; CDR3 protein: CASSFRPRLNEQFF; CDR3 DNA: TGTGCCAGCAGTTTCAGACCTAGGTTGAATGAGCAGTTCTTC
V gene: TRBV19; J gene: TRBJ1-1; clone size: .; D gene: .; CDR3 protein: CASSIRGNTEAFF; CDR3 DNA: TGTGCCAGTAGTATACGAGGGAACACTGAAGCTTTCTTT